This T cell receptor beta chain was recovered during a study of T-cell reconstitution after alpha-beta-depleted transplantation in children. In the case of this clonotype: The antigen remains undetermined.

Study results and limitations: T-cell numbers and diversity one year post-transplant derived largely from freshly generated T cells.

Unique molecular identifiers were incorporated during preparation of the TCRbeta library. One entry per CDR3 protein results from TCRdb running MiXCR on the PCR reads. The profile shows 700,000 to 950,000 distinct CDR3 sequences, roughly 15% of them singletons. This CDR3 has 13 residues. From germline, CDR1 is SGHRS and CDR2 YFSETQ. V lost 7 bases and J 5 bases, leaving 12 bases between the germline ends. The material was PBMCs, mostly from graft donor cells, obtained 360 days after TCRalphabeta/CD19-depleted stem cell transplant. The TCR was taken from a male patient younger than 18 who had a stem cell transplant for acute lymphoblastic leukemia, so the T cells may come from the graft donor. This chain uses TRBV5-1 with TRBJ1-4, with D unclear. The CDR3 DNA reads TGCGCCAGCCGCCGGGTCGGAAATGAAAAACTGTTTTTT. Translation gives CASRRVGNEKLFF.